This T cell receptor (beta chain) was identified during a study of T cell repertoires in cytomegalovirus infection. Study in general: In the study, CMV epitopes included recently identified HLA-C-restricted and well-studied HLA-B-restricted ones. Overall study results and limits: HLA-C-restricted, CMV-specific TCR beta clonotypes were dominant ex vivo.

Each CDR3 protein is one row after TCRdb ran MiXCR on the reads. The repertoire holds 900,000 to 950,000 distinct CDR3 sequences, with roughly 30% as singletons. This clonotype was found once. Its specificity is unknown. Germline assignment: CDR1 SEHNR and CDR2 FQNEAQ (reference sequence). Unmatched junction bases numbered 7, after V lost 5 bases and J lost 5 bases. CDR3 size: 14 residues. Sequencing was performed on cultured CD8+ T cells from PBMCs, taken from culture after CMV antigen stimulation. The gene calls are TRBV7-9 and TRBJ1-2; the match to TRBD1 covers 8 bases. The source is a human donor in good health (CMV status not recorded). Some clones in this sample may be carry-over from other donors' samples. The CDR3 protein is CASSMTGESYGYTF. The CDR3 nucleotides are TGTGCCAGCAGCATGACAGGGGAATCGTATGGCTACACCTTC.